This T cell receptor (beta chain) was identified in a study of CD8+ T cells in alopecia areata. This clone was picked up a small number of times. As yet, its antigen is unknown. Described treatment: oral pan-JAK inhibitor, 5-10 mg twice daily. Study-wide points: Lesional scalp, especially alopecia totalis/universalis, showed higher clonality than normal scalp. Sharing of TCR sequences between patients (possibly for HLA-related reasons) was less clear than in mice.

RNA, once extracted, was reverse transcribed into cDNA for use as the sequencing template. Libraries were prepared by immunoSEQ multiplex PCR; TCRdb keeps only in-frame clonotypes and omits some of them. The table includes about 97,000 clones, about 61% detected once. This clonotype originated in a human donor with alopecia areata. The source material was CD8+ T cells sorted from blood, sampled between weeks 55 and 65, from a patient treated with tofacitinib.

CDR3 bases: TGTGCCAGCAGCGTAACAGGGCGGACCGGGGAGCTGTTTTTT. Its protein is CASSVTGRTGELFF. V usage is TRBV13 and J usage is TRBJ2-2, with TRBD1 as a possible D gene (6 bases). CDR1 is PRHDT and CDR2 is FYEKMQ in the germline V gene (reference sequence). The CDR3 consists of 14 residues. V was pared by 5 bases and J by 5 bases, with 12 bases between.